These 19 T cell receptor beta chains were all obtained from the same sample, sequenced in a study of blood T cells in healthy people across ages. A second about 6 to 11 cycle PCR used barcoded and J-beta primers. TCRdb re-called the 5' RACE reads through MiXCR, storing one row per CDR3 protein. The repertoire holds about a million distinct CDR3 sequences, 51% seen once, with over 20% in the top ten. Material: blood. These receptors were collected from a woman in her fifties or sixties in good health.

This clonotype was seen many times. Its ends do not fully match the called genes, so a read error is possible. The genes are TRBV12-3 or TRBV12-4 and TRBJ1-1; tentatively, D is TRBD1 (6 bases). The CDR3 is made up of 11 amino acids. CDR3 loop: CASSLTGEAFF. CDR3 coding DNA: TGCGCCAGCAGCTTGACAGGAGAAGCTTTCTTT.

The chain is built from TRBV12-3 or TRBV12-4 and TRBJ2-7, with D possibly being TRBD1 (6 bases). V dropped 5 bases and J dropped 2 bases, with 13 bases sitting between them. This CDR3 has 14 residues. In DNA form, the CDR3 reads TGTGCCAGCAGTCGAAAAGGGGGTACCTACGAGCAGTACTTC. Amino acid sequence: CASSRKGGTYEQYF.

This rearrangement joins TRBV20-1 to TRBJ2-5; 7 bases map to TRBD2. The V and J ends lost 5 bases and 0 bases, in that order; junction bases with no gene match: 9. The CDR3 totals 15 residues. CDR1 is DFQATT, CDR2 SNEGSKA, per germline (reference sequence). The CDR3 here is CSAGNGLVYQETQYF. The CDR3 DNA reads TGCAGTGCTGGAAATGGACTAGTTTACCAAGAGACCCAGTACTTC.

The chain employs TRBV6-2 or TRBV6-3 and TRBJ2-1; 8 nucleotides align to TRBD1. From germline, CDR1 is MNHEY and CDR2 SVGEGT. After removal of 5 bases from V and 10 bases from J, the junction contained 16 bases not matched to a gene. The CDR3 runs to 16 residues. This CDR3 reads CASSTWTGRSSYEQFF. DNA of the CDR3: TGTGCCAGCAGTACATGGACAGGGAGAAGCTCCTACGAGCAGTTCTTC.

This chain joins TRBV12-3 or TRBV12-4 and TRBJ2-3; 8 bases line up with TRBD2. The ends lost 7 bases at V and 1 base at J; junction bases unmatched: 4. CDR3 length: 14 residues. CDR3 coding DNA: TGTGCCAGCAAGAAGACTAGCGGCACAGATACGCAGTATTTT. Encoded protein: CASKKTSGTDTQYF.

This clonotype was seen a few times. The rearrangement uses TRBV29-1 and TRBJ2-1; D possibly corresponds to TRBD2 (6 bases). The CDR3 contains 11 residues. Germline assignment: CDR1 SQVTM and CDR2 ANQGSEA. With 6 bases removed from V and 8 bases from J, the gap between germline ends came to 11 bases. The CDR3, as DNA: TGCAGCGTGCGAGCGGGCCATGAGCAGTTCTTC. It translates to CSVRAGHEQFF.

On this clonotype: No DNA is shown, since the ends of the CDR3 on it are uncertain; the CDR3 is the one TCRdb lists. This chain joins TRBV6-2 or TRBV6-3 and TRBJ1-1. Both ends counted, the CDR3 spans 14 residues. Germline CDR1 reads MNHEY; CDR2 reads SVGEGT. CDR3 region: CASSSSGRFTEAFF.

Regarding this clonotype: A much larger clone differs by one base, so this may be a read error. The CDR3 sequence is CASSLVGDSMGTEAFF. DNA of the CDR3: TGTGCCAGCAGCTTAGTGGGCGATTCAATGGGGACTGAAGCTTTCTTT. The chain links TRBV7-2 to TRBJ1-1; D unclear. This CDR3 contains 16 residues. Germline values: CDR1 SGHTA, CDR2 FQGNSA. Trimming stripped 1 base from V and 5 bases from J, with 17 bases between.

CDR3 residues: CASSSSTSGSFGTQYF. As DNA, the CDR3 is TGTGCCAGCAGTTCCTCGACTAGCGGGAGTTTCGGGACCCAGTACTTC. The chain employs TRBV6-6 and TRBJ2-7; 12 nucleotides line up with TRBD2. The better agreement between TRBJ2-5 and the DNA end casts doubt on the J call. CDR1 is MNHNY, CDR2 SVGAGI, per germline (reference sequence). The CDR3 is 16 amino acids.

V is TRBV7-2 and J is TRBJ2-7, with a possible D match to TRBD1 (6 bases). CDR1 and CDR2 from the germline V gene are SGHTA and FQGNSA. This CDR3 comprises 14 residues. Between the trimmed V and J ends, which lost 3 bases and 3 bases, there was a span of 12 bases. The CDR3 loop is CASSLQGRNYEQYF. CDR3 in DNA: TGTGCCAGCAGCTTGCAGGGGCGAAACTACGAGCAGTACTTC.

J is TRBJ2-3 and V is TRBV20-1; 7 bases are shared with TRBD2. The CDR3 totals 15 residues. The germline V gene encodes CDR1 DFQATT and CDR2 SNEGSKA (reference sequence). J was trimmed by 0 bases and V by 6 bases; bases with no gene match: 9. The CDR3 DNA sequence: TGCAGTGCAAAACAACTAGCGAAAAGCACAGATACGCAGTATTTT. Translation: CSAKQLAKSTDTQYF.

In this sample, this clonotype turned up a few times. The J gene is TRBJ2-7, the V gene TRBV5-6; tentatively, D is TRBD2 (6 bases). CDR1 is SGHDT and CDR2 is YYEEEE in the germline V gene. This CDR3 spans 15 amino acids. V was clipped by 1 base and J by 3 bases, with 14 bases between them. DNA of the CDR3: TGTGCCAGCAGCTTGAGGCTAGCGTCGGTCTACGAGCAGTACTTC. Translated: CASSLRLASVYEQYF.

This clonotype was seen many times. The chain joins TRBV28 to TRBJ2-6; 9 bases are a match to TRBD2. The V and J ends lost 3 bases and 4 bases, in that order; junction bases with no gene match: 4. This CDR3 region has 16 residues. The germline gives CDR1 MDHEN, CDR2 SYDVKM. The CDR3 sequence: CASSFLAGAGANVLTF. The CDR3 region has the DNA TGTGCCAGCAGTTTTTTAGCGGGAGCCGGGGCCAACGTCCTGACTTTC.

This clonotype was seen only once. V and J are TRBV7-2 and TRBJ2-6, with a weak D call TRBD2 (6 bases). Trimming removed 5 bases from V and 3 bases from J, with 14 bases in between. The V gene's germline CDR1 is SGHTA and CDR2 FQGNSA. The CDR3 runs 16 residues. For the CDR3, the DNA is TGTGCCAGCAGCCCCGTTGGCGGGGTTGGGGCCAACGTCCTGACTTTC. This codes for CASSPVGGVGANVLTF.

This clonotype was detected many times. A much bigger clone sits one base away, suggesting this may be a read error. The chain recombines TRBV7-2 with TRBJ2-7, with D hard to call. The CDR3 spans 14 residues. Between the trimmed V and J ends, which lost 5 bases and 2 bases, there was a span of 13 bases. Per the germline V gene, CDR1 is SGHTA and CDR2 is FQGNSA. The CDR3 DNA follows: TGTGCCAGCAGCGTATCGAGGTACACCTACGAGCAGTACTTC. It specifies CASSVSRYTYEQYF.

The rearrangement links TRBV9 to TRBJ2-1, with 10 positions matching TRBD2. The germline V gene has CDR1 SGDLS and CDR2 YYNGEE. J was trimmed by 6 bases and V by 3 bases; bases with no gene match: 6. This CDR3 spans 15 amino acids. This CDR3 reads CASSGPSGRGNEQFF. CDR3 bases: TGTGCCAGCAGCGGCCCTAGCGGGAGAGGCAATGAGCAGTTCTTC. The full variable domain, completed using reference TRBV9 and TRBJ2-1, is DSGVTQTPKHLITATGQRVTLRCSPRSGDLSVYWYQQSLDQGLQFLIQYYNGEERAKGNILERFSAQQFPDLHSELNLSSLELGDSALYFCASSGPSGRGNEQFFGPGTRLTVL.

The rearrangement links TRBV27 to TRBJ2-4; 14 bases are a match to TRBD2. The J call may be in error: the DNA end matches TRBJ2-7 better. Looked up from germline, CDR1 is MNHEY and CDR2 is SMNVEV (reference sequence). The CDR3 consists of 19 residues. The CDR3: CASSLFPGLAGVGLHEQYF. The CDR3 DNA reads TGTGCCAGCAGTCTTTTTCCGGGACTAGCGGGAGTTGGCCTTCACGAGCAGTACTTC.

This sequence joins TRBV28 and TRBJ1-1; possible D gene TRBD1, 6 bases. The germline V and J ends were trimmed by 0 bases and 0 bases, with 8 bases remaining between them. This CDR3 has 15 amino acids. Germline CDR1 and CDR2: MDHEN and SYDVKM. The CDR3 sequence is CASSLWTGLNTEAFF. The CDR3 bases are TGTGCCAGCAGTTTATGGACAGGCCTGAACACTGAAGCTTTCTTT.

The rearrangement uses TRBV12-3 or TRBV12-4 and TRBJ2-7; D might be TRBD1 or TRBD2, each matching 6 bases. V was shortened by 8 bases and J by 3 bases, with 11 bases between the two germline ends. This CDR3 is 12 amino acids long. Written as DNA, the CDR3 is TGTGCCAGCTCCGGGGGCGTCTACGAGCAGTACTTC. Its translation is CASSGGVYEQYF.